This passage covers 3 T cell receptor beta chains from one sample sequenced in a study of CD8+ T cells in alopecia areata. Investigators isolated RNA and reverse transcribed it into cDNA to act as the sequencing template. Clones were sequenced by immunoSEQ multiplex PCR, and TCRdb holds only the in-frame ones, with some missing. The sample contains roughly 140,000 clones, around 49% of which appear only once. The sample in question was CD4+ T cells sorted from blood, obtained at week 0. The receptor source for this set is a human donor with alopecia areata.

The chain uses TRBV29-1 and TRBJ2-7, with 9 bases that match TRBD1. The CDR3 is 16 amino acids. With V trimmed by 1 base and J by 1 base, 8 bases remained unmatched. Germline V gene sequence: CDR1 SQVTM, CDR2 ANQGSEA. The CDR3 is CSVEAPGTGLSYEQYF. In DNA, the CDR3 is TGCAGCGTTGAAGCACCTGGGACAGGGTTATCCTACGAGCAGTACTTC.

The chain links TRBV7-2 to TRBJ2-5; D assignment may be TRBD1 or TRBD2 (5 bases each). Germline loops: CDR1 SGHTA, CDR2 FQGNSA. V lost 3 bases to trimming and J lost 5 bases, with 16 bases between them. The CDR3 has 15 residues. This CDR3 is CASSLLGLGVETQYF. In DNA, the CDR3 is TGTGCCAGCAGCTTGTTGGGCCTGGGGGTTGAGACCCAGTACTTC.

The chain couples TRBV27 to TRBJ2-7; D possibly corresponds to TRBD2 (5 bases). This CDR3 region has 14 residues. Trimming shortened V by 2 bases and J by 6 bases, and 14 bases separated the two germline ends. Per germline, CDR1 MNHEY and CDR2 SMNVEV (reference sequence). CDR3 region: CASSLLPGWGEQYF. The CDR3 DNA follows: TGTGCCAGCAGTTTACTTCCGGGATGGGGCGAGCAGTACTTC.